What follows are 29 T cell receptor beta chains derived from one specimen sequenced in a study of early T cells in non-severe SARS-CoV-2 infection. TCRdb used MiXCR to reprocess the 5' RACE reads, holding one entry per CDR3 protein. The repertoire holds about 58,000 distinct CDR3 sequences, with about an eighth as singletons. Material: whole blood. These receptors were obtained from an adult who was a healthcare worker with PCR-confirmed SARS-CoV-2 infection or an uninfected control (not recorded which).

This clonotype was recorded many times. The CDR3 region has the DNA TGCAGTGCTAGAGATGGGGAGGCGGGACTCCTCACAGATACGCAGTATTTT. Amino acid sequence: CSARDGEAGLLTDTQYF. J is TRBJ2-3 and V is TRBV20-1, with TRBD2 as a possible D gene (6 bases). Trimming shortened V by 0 bases and J by 2 bases, and 18 bases separated the two germline ends. The germline V gene encodes CDR1 DFQATT and CDR2 SNEGSKA (reference sequence). The CDR3 is made up of 17 amino acids.

V and J are TRBV6-4 and TRBJ2-3; TRBD2 agrees at 9 bases. The CDR3 is 15 amino acids. The V segment lost 5 bases and the J segment 0 bases; nucleotides outside the gene matches: 3. Germline V gene lookup returns CDR1 MRHNA and CDR2 SNTAGT. The CDR3 region has the DNA TGTGCCAGCAGTCACACTAGCGGGAGCACAGATACGCAGTATTTT. It encodes CASSHTSGSTDTQYF.

This rearrangement joins TRBV28 to TRBJ2-7, with D tentatively TRBD2 (5 bases). The CDR3 spans 13 residues. The germline gives CDR1 MDHEN, CDR2 SYDVKM. The V end lost 8 bases, the J end lost 4 bases, and 15 bases lay between the germline ends. The CDR3 DNA follows: TGTGCCAGCGGTCCATGGCTAGCTTACGAGCAGTACTTC. Translating it yields CASGPWLAYEQYF.

This chain links TRBV7-9 with TRBJ2-5; 8 bases agree with TRBD2. V gave up 5 bases and J gave up 1 base; unmatched junction bases: 6. The CDR3 is 15 residues long. The germline V gene has CDR1 SEHNR and CDR2 FQNEAQ (reference sequence). Here the CDR3 reads CASSPHSGAQETQYF. The CDR3 nucleotides read TGTGCCAGCAGCCCACATAGCGGGGCCCAAGAGACCCAGTACTTC.

The sample holds many counts of this clonotype. The chain couples TRBV3-1 to TRBJ2-7; 9 bases agree with TRBD2. J lost 5 bases, V lost 4 bases, and 9 bases had no gene match. From germline, CDR1 is LGHDT and CDR2 YNNKEL (reference sequence). This CDR3 is built from 15 residues. The CDR3 nucleotides are TGTGCCAGCAGCCCTTCTTGGACTAGCGAACACGAGCAGTACTTC. Translation: CASSPSWTSEHEQYF.

This clonotype was found a few times. The rearrangement joins TRBV28 to TRBJ2-7, with 7 bases aligning to TRBD1. This CDR3 comprises 14 residues. Germline trimming cut 4 bases from V and 3 bases from J; bases unmatched to any gene: 6. The V gene's germline CDR1 is MDHEN and CDR2 SYDVKM. In DNA form, the CDR3 reads TGTGCCAGCAGTTGGACAGGTTCAGGCTACGAGCAGTACTTC. This codes for CASSWTGSGYEQYF.

This clonotype was counted at least ten times. As DNA, the CDR3 is TGCAGTGCTAGAGCCTTCGACAGGGCGGGTCAGCCCCAGCATTTT. This sequence encodes CSARAFDRAGQPQHF. The chain recombines TRBV20-1 with TRBJ1-5; 7 nucleotides align to TRBD1. The trim removed 1 base at V and 6 bases at J, leaving 9 bases unmatched. CDR1 DFQATT and CDR2 SNEGSKA come from the germline V gene (reference sequence). CDR3 length: 15 amino acids.

This clonotype was recorded many times. The chain recombines TRBV5-5 with TRBJ2-1, with D unclear. Deletions cut 2 bases from V and 6 bases from J, with 15 bases between. Germline V gives CDR1 SGHKS, CDR2 YYEKEE (reference sequence). The CDR3 totals 15 residues. The CDR3 coding sequence is TGTGCCAGCAGCTTCGCCCCCCAGAGCTTCAATGAGCAGTTCTTC. Residues: CASSFAPQSFNEQFF. Full variable domain (outside the CDR3, taken from reference TRBV5-5 and TRBJ2-1): DAGVTQSPTHLIKTRGQQVTLRCSPISGHKSVSWYQQVLGQGPQFIFQYYEKEERGRGNFPDRFSARQFPNYSSELNVNALLLGDSALYLCASSFAPQSFNEQFFGPGTRLTVL.

This clonotype rates as medium-sized. The V and J genes are TRBV7-6 and TRBJ2-7; a possible D gene is TRBD1 (5 bases). Per germline, CDR1 SGHVS and CDR2 FNYEAQ. The ends were cut back, 5 bases at V and 7 bases at J, with 12 bases in the middle. The CDR3 extends over 12 amino acids. For the CDR3, the DNA is TGTGCCAGCAGCCCTCAGGACAAAGAGCAGTACTTC. This sequence encodes CASSPQDKEQYF.

This clonotype was observed a few times. The V and J genes are TRBV3-1 and TRBJ2-7; D perhaps matches TRBD1 (6 bases). The CDR3 totals 14 residues. V lost 1 base and J 3 bases, leaving 10 bases between the germline ends. CDR1 is LGHDT, CDR2 YNNKEL, per germline (reference sequence). The CDR3 here is CASSQGLQGYEQYF. CDR3 bases: TGTGCCAGCAGCCAAGGACTACAGGGCTACGAGCAGTACTTC.

The J gene is TRBJ2-7, the V gene TRBV5-5; TRBD1 or TRBD2 may be the D gene (5 bases each). This CDR3 comprises 14 residues. V lost 6 bases, J lost 6 bases, and 19 bases lay in between. Germline CDR1 SGHKS, CDR2 YYEKEE (reference sequence). CDR3 bases: TGTGCCAGCATCCCTACGGCCGGGGCGGGCGAGCAGTACTTC. This gives the protein CASIPTAGAGEQYF.

The V call is TRBV19, the J call TRBJ2-2; no firm D call. Looked up from germline, CDR1 is LNHDA and CDR2 is SQIVND (reference sequence). V lost 3 bases and J 8 bases, leaving 7 bases between the germline ends. The CDR3 is made up of 12 amino acids. CDR3 amino acids: CASSMVRGELFF. CDR3 DNA: TGTGCCAGTAGTATGGTGCGTGGGGAGCTGTTTTTT.

This clonotype was counted ten times or more. The chain joins TRBV5-1 to TRBJ2-7, with D perhaps matching TRBD2 (6 bases). CDR3 size: 16 residues. Germline CDR1 is SGHRS and CDR2 is YFSETQ. Trimming removed 7 bases at V and 5 bases at J, with 25 bases between. The CDR3 loop reads CASRRVVEGPDHEQYF. The CDR3, as DNA: TGCGCCAGCCGGCGGGTAGTGGAGGGCCCCGATCACGAGCAGTACTTC.

The chain uses TRBV6-5 and TRBJ2-7, with 7 bases identical to TRBD2. The length of the CDR3 is 14 residues. The V segment lost 5 bases and the J segment 5 bases; nucleotides outside the gene matches: 9. CDR1 is MNHEY and CDR2 is SVGAGI in the germline V gene. The CDR3 sequence is CASSTTGLSNEQYF. As DNA, the CDR3 is TGTGCCAGCAGTACGACGGGACTAAGCAACGAGCAGTACTTC.

The table lists this clonotype with a few counts. The V gene is TRBV20-1, the J gene TRBJ1-2; no clear D. CDR1 and CDR2 (germline): DFQATT, SNEGSKA (reference sequence). The CDR3 sequence is 14 residues long. The ends were cut back, 3 bases at V and 5 bases at J, with 16 bases in the middle. DNA for the CDR3: TGCAGTGCTAGCTCCAAGACGAAAGCGTATGGCTACACCTTC. This sequence encodes CSASSKTKAYGYTF.

The chain joins TRBV2 to TRBJ2-1, with 12 bases aligning to TRBD2. The CDR3 has 15 residues. Germline CDR1 is SNHLY and CDR2 is FYNNEI. With 3 bases clipped from V and 10 bases from J, the junction kept 7 bases outside the gene matches. DNA for the CDR3: TGTGCCAGCAGTGAGCGACTAGCGGGAGTACACGAGCAGTTCTTC. Translation gives CASSERLAGVHEQFF.

The sample holds many counts of this clonotype. The J gene is TRBJ2-1, the V gene TRBV28; D unclear. Looked up from germline, CDR1 is MDHEN and CDR2 is SYDVKM. V lost 3 bases, J lost 6 bases, and 0 bases lay in between. The CDR3 runs 10 residues. The CDR3 spells CASSFNEQFF. The CDR3, as DNA: TGTGCCAGCAGTTTCAATGAGCAGTTCTTC. The full variable domain, with the rest looked up from reference TRBV28 and TRBJ2-1, is DVKVTQSSRYLVKRTGEKVFLECVQDMDHENMFWYRQDPGLGLRLIYFSYDVKMKEKGDIPEGYSVSREKKERFSLILESASTNQTSMYLCASSFNEQFFGPGTRLTVL.

The V gene is TRBV7-8, the J gene TRBJ1-1; D is uncertain. The CDR3 is 14 amino acids. The V end was cut by 1 base, the J end by 1 base, with 7 bases between. Germline CDR1 is SGHVS and CDR2 is FQNEAQ. CDR3: CASSLDLANTEAFF. DNA of the CDR3: TGTGCCAGCAGCTTAGACCTCGCGAACACTGAAGCTTTCTTT.

This clonotype was counted at least ten times. The rearrangement joins TRBV29-1 to TRBJ1-2; TRBD1 aligns across 7 bases. V shed 3 bases and J 6 bases; nucleotides not matched to a gene: 4. The CDR3 contains 12 residues. The germline V gene encodes CDR1 SQVTM and CDR2 ANQGSEA. CDR3 amino acids: CSVDPRGDGYTF. Here the CDR3 DNA reads TGCAGCGTTGATCCCAGGGGGGATGGCTACACCTTC.

This clonotype was recorded many times. This chain links TRBV29-1 with TRBJ2-3, with D perhaps given as TRBD1 or TRBD2 (6 bases each). Germline values: CDR1 SQVTM, CDR2 ANQGSEA. CDR3 length equals 14 residues. V lost 3 bases and J lost 6, with 16 bases in between. CDR3 in amino acids: CSVEGGEGVDTQYF. The CDR3 nucleotides read TGCAGCGTTGAGGGGGGCGAGGGGGTCGATACGCAGTATTTT.

Only a few counts were recorded for this clonotype. V is TRBV5-1 and J is TRBJ2-3; D possibly corresponds to TRBD1 (6 bases). Germline loops: CDR1 SGHRS, CDR2 YFSETQ. The CDR3 contains 14 residues. V was pared by 4 bases and J by 4 bases, with 13 bases between. CDR3 residues: CASSPEQGSDTQYF. CDR3 DNA sequence: TGCGCCAGCAGCCCCGAACAGGGATCAGATACGCAGTATTTT.

This clonotype has a count of ten or more. V is TRBV7-9 and J is TRBJ1-5; perhaps TRBD1 as D (6 bases). CDR1 is SEHNR, CDR2 FQNEAQ, per germline (reference sequence). This CDR3 has 14 amino acids. V gave up 4 bases and J gave up 5 bases, with 12 bases separating them. This chain's CDR3 is CASSSRDKDQPQHF. In DNA, the CDR3 is TGTGCCAGCAGCTCCCGGGACAAAGATCAGCCCCAGCATTTT.

Many counts were recorded for this clonotype. The V and J genes are TRBV20-1 and TRBJ2-2; D is unresolved. This CDR3 comprises 15 residues. Per the germline V gene, CDR1 is DFQATT and CDR2 is SNEGSKA (reference sequence). Trimming shortened V by 6 bases and J by 1 base, and 15 bases separated the two germline ends. The CDR3, as DNA: TGCAGTGCCCGAGTGGTAGGGTTGAACACCGGGGAGCTGTTTTTT. Translating it yields CSARVVGLNTGELFF.

In its sample, this clonotype was seen a few times. The chain recombines TRBV27 with TRBJ1-6; tentative D call: TRBD1 (5 bases). Trimming shortened V by 5 bases and J by 10 bases, and 12 bases separated the two germline ends. The CDR3 contains 13 residues. Germline CDR1 MNHEY, CDR2 SMNVEV (reference sequence). The CDR3 region is CASSLRVGSPLHF. The CDR3 DNA sequence: TGTGCCAGCAGTCTCAGGGTTGGGTCACCCCTCCACTTT.

This clonotype has just a few counts. V usage is TRBV11-1 and J usage is TRBJ1-4, with 11 nucleotides matching TRBD1. This CDR3 is 14 amino acids long. Germline assignment: CDR1 SGHAT and CDR2 FQDESV (reference sequence). V shed 5 bases, J shed 8 bases, and the junction held 4 bases outside the gene matches. CDR3 DNA sequence: TGTGCCAGCAGCCACGGACAGGGGGCCGAAAAACTGTTTTTT. It yields the protein CASSHGQGAEKLFF.

This clonotype was seen a few times. The chain has TRBV3-1 and TRBJ1-1, with 10 bases matching TRBD1. The V gene end was trimmed by 4 bases and the J gene end by 0 bases; junction bases not matched to a gene: 5. This CDR3 has 16 residues. Germline-derived CDR1 and CDR2 are LGHDT and YNNKEL (reference sequence). CDR3 sequence reads: CASSPRTGGMNTEAFF. CDR3 bases: TGTGCCAGCAGCCCTAGGACAGGGGGGATGAACACTGAAGCTTTCTTT.

This clonotype has only a few counts. The chain uses TRBV7-3 and TRBJ2-2; 8 bases agree with TRBD2. CDR1 and CDR2 from the germline V gene are SGHTA and FQGTGA. The CDR3 spans 16 residues. After removal of 5 bases from V and 5 bases from J, the junction contained 10 bases not matched to a gene. CDR3 amino acids: CASSPGASGSTGELFF. The DNA of the CDR3 is TGTGCCAGCAGCCCCGGGGCCAGCGGGAGTACCGGGGAGCTGTTTTTT. Full variable domain (missing parts from reference TRBV7-3 and TRBJ2-2): GAGVSQTPSNKVTEKGKYVELRCDPISGHTALYWYRQSLGQGPEFLIYFQGTGAADDSGLPNDRFFAVRPEGSVSTLKIQRTERGDSAVYLCASSPGASGSTGELFFGEGSRLTVL.

This clonotype came up a few times. The genes are TRBV29-1 and TRBJ1-1; D may be TRBD1 (5 bases). Per the germline V gene, CDR1 is SQVTM and CDR2 is ANQGSEA. Trimming pared 6 bases from V and 3 bases from J, leaving 11 bases between. This CDR3 region has 12 residues. The CDR3: CSVRGVDTEAFF. CDR3 bases: TGCAGCGTGAGGGGAGTGGACACTGAAGCTTTCTTT. The variable domain in full, with the rest retrieved from reference TRBV29-1 and TRBJ1-1, is SAVISQKPSRDICQRGTSLTIQCQVDSQVTMMFWYRQQPGQSLTLIATANQGSEATYESGFVIDKFPISRPNLTFSTLTVSNMSPEDSSIYLCSVRGVDTEAFFGQGTRLTVV.

A few counts support this clonotype. The chain uses TRBV21-1 and TRBJ2-2; the table's D call of TRBD1 was not tested on the DNA. TRBV21-1 represents a pseudogene. This CDR3 region has 16 residues. The CDR3 region has the DNA TGTGCCAGCAGCAAAGAAGGACAGGCTGATCACGGGGAGCTGTTTTTT. This codes for CASSKEGQADHGELFF.